The present T cell receptor beta chain was sequenced within a study of blood T cell repertoires in COVID-19. Overall study: Samples came from the United States, Italy and Spain, spanning acute and convalescent COVID-19.

This clone is a singleton in its sample. V lost 2 bases and J 7 bases, leaving 11 bases between the germline ends. The CDR3 extends over 13 amino acids. Germline V gives CDR1 KGHSH, CDR2 LQKENI. In the study's own analysis: Estimation of nucleated cell counts was performed using reference gene primer amplification. Using immunoSEQ multiplex PCR, the repertoire was profiled, and TCRdb retains in-frame clones only, with some absent. The V and J calls and clone size come from that table; D and trimming were worked out from the DNA. The table has about 200,000 clones, roughly nine tenths seen once; the top ten hold around 2%. Membership in each cohort depended on participant-reported clinical history.

The TCR originated in a woman aged 25 to 39 who had recovered from COVID-19. Material: PBMCs or T cells enriched from blood (not recorded which). This sequence joins TRBV18 and TRBJ1-2; a possible D gene is TRBD1 (6 bases). In nucleotides, the CDR3 is TGTGCCAGCTCACCATGGGACACTCTTGGCTACACCTTC. Translating it yields CASSPWDTLGYTF.